A selection of T cell receptor beta chains follows, all from one sample in a study of T cells in narcolepsy. TCRdb keeps only in-frame clones here, not all; method: immunoSEQ multiplex PCR. The sample has about 40,000 clones, 88% seen once; the top ten hold under 1.5%. The sample was CD45RA- memory CD4+ T cells from PBMCs. Every receptor here comes from a human donor with narcolepsy. Each CDR3 is given with its conserved first and last residue. Fields, in order: V gene, D gene, J gene, clone size, CDR3 protein. A D gene is named only where the DNA matches it firmly. The size field is filled for only some rows; it gives once, few, many or a size class.

>TRBV6-6|.|TRBJ2-7|.
CASSTKGYEQYF
>TRBV4-2|TRBD2|TRBJ2-4|.
CASSQDGAAGAIQYF
>TRBV4-3|.|TRBJ2-7|once
CASSVSGDYEQYF
>TRBV6-6|.|TRBJ2-7|once
CASSYSPGSGYEQYF
>TRBV7-9|TRBD2|TRBJ2-5|.
CASSTTGGLAQYF
>TRBV5-8|TRBD2|TRBJ2-5|.
CASSLGGLAGGPRETQYF
>TRBV5-5|.|TRBJ1-6|.
CASSDPTGFRSPLHF
>TRBV5-6|.|TRBJ2-6|.
CASSWEGAGSGANVLTF
>TRBV18|.|TRBJ2-3|.
CASSPPETDTQYF
>TRBV11-3|TRBD2|TRBJ2-7|once
CASSSSGLAGPYEQYF
>TRBV19|.|TRBJ2-7|once
CASNLPTVGATYEQYF
>TRBV9|TRBD1|TRBJ1-1|.
CASSAQIGQGTEAFF
>TRBV7-9|TRBD1|TRBJ2-5|.
CASSLWADRGETRYF
>TRBV30|.|TRBJ2-7|.
CAWSVSGGSYEQYF
>TRBV4-1|TRBD1|TRBJ1-4|.
CASSQTRDRGEKLFF
>TRBV5-1|.|TRBJ2-2|.
CASSQRGGGATGELFF
>TRBV21-1|.|TRBJ1-2|.
CASSPGTAFYGYTF
>TRBV2|.|TRBJ2-1|once
CASSPRRQYNEQFF
>TRBV7-9|TRBD1|TRBJ1-4|once
CASRSKDRISGKLFF
>TRBV5-1|TRBD1|TRBJ2-7|.
CASSPRTGGWEQYF
>TRBV29-1|TRBD1|TRBJ1-2|.
CSVEGPDGTGGDGYTF
>TRBV6-4|TRBD1|TRBJ1-2|.
CASRRSGTGLVPGGYTF
>TRBV6-6|.|TRBJ2-7|.
CASKGPSATWGEQYF
>TRBV7-3|.|TRBJ2-2|.
CASSHRTANTGELFF
>TRBV4-3|.|TRBJ1-5|.
CASSQEVTQPQHF
>TRBV28|TRBD1|TRBJ1-2|.
CASSISNRRGTGHF
>TRBV7-9|TRBD1|TRBJ2-7|once
CASSQTTGASDEQYF
>TRBV7-2|TRBD1|TRBJ1-5|.
CASSPSGQTNQPQHF
>TRBV7-2|.|TRBJ2-2|.
CASSPRRVNTGELFF
>TRBV19|.|TRBJ1-5|.
CASNPTAVEPQHF
>TRBV6-1|TRBD2|TRBJ2-6|.
CASNPSGAGANVLTF
>TRBV6-5|TRBD1|TRBJ1-1|.
CASTIGQGASTEAFF
>TRBV7-8|.|TRBJ2-5|.
CASSRELGRETQYF
>TRBV9|.|TRBJ2-1|once
CASSVRVTPDEQFF
>TRBV10-3|TRBD2|TRBJ2-1|.
CASRQVLAGGRNEQFF
>TRBV6-1|TRBD1|TRBJ2-3|.
CASSEVPGGKGTDTQYF
>TRBV19|.|TRBJ1-4|.
CASSLWNEKLFF
>TRBV6-1|TRBD1|TRBJ1-3|.
CASSEQGASGNTIYF
>TRBV7-9|.|TRBJ2-5|.
CASSLERVKGRETQYF
>TRBV2|TRBD1|TRBJ1-1|few
CASERDRNTEAFF
>TRBV2|.|TRBJ2-5|.
CASGWTQETQYF
>TRBV15|.|TRBJ1-2|.
CATSREQGNYGYTF
>TRBV5-1|.|TRBJ1-2|.
CASSLGQSYGYTF
>TRBV18|TRBD1|TRBJ2-1|.
CASSPGQVNEQFF
>TRBV5-4|TRBD2|TRBJ2-2|.
CASRGGLAGGNTGELFF
>TRBV7-3|TRBD2|TRBJ2-1|.
CASSLTSGTEQFF
>TRBV7-3|.|TRBJ1-1|once
CASSPTADSEAFF
>TRBV23-1|.|TRBJ2-5|.
CASSRPWETQYF
>TRBV13|.|TRBJ1-1|.
CASSLRGVMTEAFF
>TRBV7-9|TRBD2|TRBJ2-5|.
CASSSLIAGRGETQYF
>TRBV5-5|.|TRBJ2-7|.
CASSLDRRGLHEQYF
>TRBV14|.|TRBJ1-6|few
CASSQGGRFSPLHF
>TRBV25-1|.|TRBJ1-1|.
CASSRNTEAFF
>TRBV30|.|TRBJ1-2|.
CAWEYLTGFQAYGYTF
>TRBV28|.|TRBJ1-5|.
CASSFGNQPQHF
>TRBV2|.|TRBJ2-6|.
CASIPLGSWAPGANVLTF
>TRBV5-1|.|TRBJ2-3|.
CASSPARASPGTSDAQYF